These 30 T cell receptor beta chains came from one sample sequenced in a study of T cell repertoires in cytomegalovirus infection. No antigen has been assigned to these receptors. In TCRdb, the reads were re-called with MiXCR into one record per CDR3 protein. The sample has fewer than 1,000,000 distinct CDR3 sequences; roughly 31% are singletons. This sample comprised cultured CD8+ T cells from PBMCs, obtained from culture after CMV antigen stimulation. The receptors derive from a human donor in good health (CMV status not recorded). Some clones in this sample may be carry-over from other donors' samples.

Notes on this clonotype: A read error may be the cause here, since a much bigger clone is one base away. The chain recombines TRBV6-1 with TRBJ1-3, with D uncertain. This CDR3 spans 17 amino acids. V lost 2 bases to trimming and J lost 2 bases, with 16 bases between them. Germline V lookup: CDR1 MNHNS, CDR2 SASEGT. The CDR3 nucleotides are TGTGCCAGCAGTGAATACCTGCCTCCGGCGACTGGAAACACCATATATTTT. Translated, it gives CASSEYLPPATGNTIYF.

The chain carries TRBV5-6 and TRBJ1-5; TRBD1 matches 7 bases. The CDR3 consists of 14 residues. Germline trimming cut 4 bases from V and 5 bases from J; bases unmatched to any gene: 6. Germline V lookup: CDR1 SGHDT, CDR2 YYEEEE. The CDR3 DNA sequence: TGTGCCAGCAGCCGGACAGGAGAGGATCAGCCCCAGCATTTT. It encodes CASSRTGEDQPQHF. The full variable domain, rest sourced from reference TRBV5-6 and TRBJ1-5, is DAGVTQSPTHLIKTRGQQVTLRCSPKSGHDTVSWYQQALGQGPQFIFQYYEEEERQRGNFPDRFSGHQFPNYSSELNVNALLLGDSALYLCASSRTGEDQPQHFGDGTRLSIL.

This clonotype was observed at least ten times. This chain joins TRBV6-5 and TRBJ2-7; D tentatively fits TRBD1 or TRBD2 (7 bases each). Germline V lookup: CDR1 MNHEY, CDR2 SVGAGI. The ends were cut back, 6 bases at V and 6 bases at J, with 12 bases in the middle. This CDR3 has 12 residues. This CDR3 is CASSPGGVEQYF. Here the CDR3 DNA reads TGTGCCAGCAGCCCAGGGGGGGTCGAGCAGTACTTC.

The J gene is TRBJ1-1, the V gene TRBV4-2; 7 nucleotides align to TRBD1. CDR1 is LGHNA, CDR2 YNFKEQ, per germline. The CDR3 contains 16 residues. The V gene end was trimmed by 4 bases and the J gene end by 1 base; junction bases not matched to a gene: 9. CDR3 protein: CASSLYATGRNTEAFF. For the CDR3, the DNA is TGTGCCAGCAGCCTCTACGCGACAGGGAGGAACACTGAAGCTTTCTTT.

The chain combines TRBV19 with TRBJ1-4, with D maybe TRBD1 (6 bases). Germline values: CDR1 LNHDA, CDR2 SQIVND (reference sequence). This CDR3 spans 14 amino acids. Trimming shortened V by 3 bases and J by 8 bases, and 13 bases separated the two germline ends. The CDR3 spells CASSMGDTIEKLFF. The CDR3 bases are TGTGCCAGTAGTATGGGGGACACTATAGAAAAACTGTTTTTT.

This clonotype was counted a few times. The V call is TRBV11-2, the J call TRBJ2-7; TRBD2 matches at 9 bases. The J segment lost 0 bases and the V segment lost 4 bases, leaving 4 bases of the junction unmatched. The CDR3 consists of 15 residues. Looked up from germline, CDR1 is SGHAT and CDR2 is FQNNGV. The CDR3 is CASSSPGLASYEQYV. The DNA of the CDR3 is TGTGCCAGCAGCTCCCCGGGACTAGCCTCCTACGAGCAGTACGTC.

The gene calls are TRBV6-5 and TRBJ2-2; 10 positions agree with TRBD2. The ends lost 11 bases at V and 4 bases at J; junction bases unmatched: 13. CDR3 length equals 16 residues. The germline CDR1 and CDR2 sequences are MNHEY and SVGAGI. The CDR3 sequence is CAVGLADDSGTGELFF. The CDR3 DNA is TGTGCCGTAGGACTAGCGGATGACTCGGGCACCGGGGAGCTGTTTTTT.

This clonotype appeared a few times. This chain links TRBV3-1 with TRBJ2-5, with D possibly matching TRBD2 (6 bases). The CDR3 contains 16 residues. CDR1 is LGHDT and CDR2 is YNNKEL in the germline V gene (reference sequence). With 1 base removed from V and 4 bases from J, the gap between germline ends came to 16 bases. CDR3 residues: CASSQGEKGRGETQYF. The CDR3 nucleotides read TGTGCCAGCAGCCAAGGTGAAAAGGGGCGGGGAGAGACCCAGTACTTC.

V is TRBV27 and J is TRBJ2-7; D might be TRBD1 (5 bases). Germline-derived CDR1 and CDR2 are MNHEY and SMNVEV (reference sequence). This CDR3 region has 14 residues. V was clipped by 2 bases and J by 1 base, with 9 bases between them. The CDR3 reads CASSLQGTSYEQYF. CDR3 bases: TGTGCCAGCAGTTTACAGGGTACTTCCTACGAGCAGTACTTC.

J is TRBJ2-1 and V is TRBV11-2; D may be TRBD2 (5 bases). Trimming cost V 5 bases and J 10 bases, with 12 bases left between them. CDR1 is SGHAT and CDR2 is FQNNGV in the germline V gene. The CDR3 contains 12 residues. Here the CDR3 reads CASSADTGEQFF. CDR3 coding DNA: TGTGCCAGCAGCGCCGACACGGGAGAGCAGTTCTTC. The whole variable domain, filled in from reference TRBV11-2 and TRBJ2-1, reads EAGVAQSPRYKIIEKRQSVAFWCNPISGHATLYWYQQILGQGPKLLIQFQNNGVVDDSQLPKDRFSAERLKGVDSTLKIQPAKLEDSAVYLCASSADTGEQFFGPGTRLTVL.

The chain employs TRBV5-5 and TRBJ1-6; no reliable D call. Germline V gene lookup returns CDR1 SGHKS and CDR2 YYEKEE (reference sequence). Trimming cost V 3 bases and J 8 bases, with 15 bases left between them. This CDR3 is built from 15 residues. CDR3 amino acids: CASSSDRAWDSPLHF. The CDR3 nucleotides are TGTGCCAGCAGCTCCGACCGGGCTTGGGATTCACCCCTCCACTTT.

The rearrangement joins TRBV5-6 to TRBJ1-1, with a possible D match to TRBD1 (6 bases). CDR3 length equals 15 residues. V was cut by 0 bases and J by 2 bases, with 11 bases left in between. CDR1 and CDR2 (germline): SGHDT, YYEEEE. The CDR3 sequence is CASSLVTGTNTEAFF. The CDR3 coding sequence is TGTGCCAGCAGCTTGGTAACAGGGACCAACACTGAAGCTTTCTTT.

The sample holds a few counts of this clonotype. This chain connects TRBV6-6 to TRBJ1-4; D perhaps matches TRBD1 (6 bases). V gave up 4 bases and J gave up 5 bases, with 20 bases separating them. Germline values: CDR1 MNHNY, CDR2 SVGAGI (reference sequence). CDR3 length equals 17 residues. CDR3: CASSWGGSPVLNEKLFF. CDR3 in DNA: TGTGCCAGCAGTTGGGGGGGCAGCCCAGTATTAAATGAAAAACTGTTTTTT.

This clonotype came up many times. This rearrangement joins TRBV7-6 to TRBJ2-5, with D perhaps matching TRBD2 (7 bases). Per the germline V gene, CDR1 is SGHVS and CDR2 is FNYEAQ. This CDR3 region has 20 residues. Between the trimmed V and J ends, which lost 2 bases and 4 bases, there was a span of 29 bases. CDR3 coding DNA: TGTGCCAGCAGCTTAACATCCCCTAAGATTTCGGCGGGGGCTGGAGAGACCCAGTACTTC. This encodes CASSLTSPKISAGAGETQYF.

This clonotype was recorded a few times. V gene TRBV6-1 combines with J gene TRBJ2-3; TRBD1 or TRBD2 may be the D gene (5 bases each). Per germline, CDR1 MNHNS and CDR2 SASEGT. V lost 2 bases and J 2 bases, leaving 11 bases between the germline ends. The CDR3 contains 15 residues. CDR3 amino acids: CASSELAGSTDTQYF. The DNA for the CDR3 is TGTGCCAGCAGTGAACTAGCAGGGTCCACAGATACGCAGTATTTT.

The V call is TRBV7-8, the J call TRBJ2-7; D call uncertain. The V end was cut by 1 base, the J end by 2 bases, with 6 bases between. The CDR3 covers 13 residues. Germline V lookup: CDR1 SGHVS, CDR2 FQNEAQ. DNA of the CDR3: TGTGCCAGCAGCTTAGAGTACACCTACGAGCAGTACTTC. Protein: CASSLEYTYEQYF.

This clonotype has ten or more counts. The CDR3 DNA reads as TGTGCCAGCAGCCCCTTTTTAGTGGCTAACTATGGCTACACCTTC. It codes for CASSPFLVANYGYTF. The rearrangement links TRBV7-6 to TRBJ1-2; no firm D call. The V gene lost 5 bases and the J gene lost 0 bases, with 13 bases spanning the gap. The CDR3 sequence is 15 residues long. Germline CDR1 is SGHVS and CDR2 is FNYEAQ. The full variable domain, in which reference TRBV7-6 and TRBJ1-2 provide the parts outside the CDR3, is GAGVSQSPRYKVTKRGQDVALRCDPISGHVSLYWYRQALGQGPEFLTYFNYEAQQDKSGLPNDRFSAERPEGSISTLTIQRTEQRDSAMYRCASSPFLVANYGYTFGSGTRLTVV.

There are a few counts of this clonotype. The chain has TRBV6-5 and TRBJ2-5; 9 bases line up with TRBD2. J gave up 6 bases and V 3 bases, and 17 bases lay outside the gene matches. Germline CDR1 is MNHEY and CDR2 is SVGAGI. This CDR3 comprises 18 residues. The CDR3 nucleotides are TGTGCCAGCAGTTATGCTCTAAGGACTAGCGACGTTTGGAAGACCCAGTACTTC. This gives the protein CASSYALRTSDVWKTQYF.

V gene TRBV7-9 combines with J gene TRBJ1-2; a weak D match, TRBD1 (6 bases). V was shortened by 5 bases and J by 8 bases, with 15 bases between the two germline ends. The CDR3 covers 13 residues. Germline V CDR1 and CDR2: SEHNR, FQNEAQ (reference sequence). The CDR3 DNA follows: TGTGCCAGCAGCAACAGGGTGGTTGGGGGCTACACCTTC. Translating gives CASSNRVVGGYTF.

This rearrangement joins TRBV4-2 to TRBJ2-5; a possible D gene is TRBD2 (5 bases). V was cut by 3 bases and J by 4 bases, with 12 bases left in between. Germline V gives CDR1 LGHNA, CDR2 YNFKEQ. The CDR3 is made up of 14 amino acids. CDR3 protein: CASSQGVVGETQYF. Here the CDR3 DNA reads TGTGCCAGCAGCCAGGGAGTAGTTGGAGAGACCCAGTACTTC.

The V and J genes are TRBV25-1 and TRBJ2-6, with D perhaps matching TRBD1 or TRBD2 (5 bases each). The CDR3 spans 14 residues. V was pared by 8 bases and J by 1 base, with 9 bases between. Germline V gene data show CDR1 as MGHDK and CDR2 as SYGVNS. CDR3 sequence: CASGGRSGANVLTF. CDR3 coding DNA: TGTGCCAGCGGGGGACGTTCTGGGGCCAACGTCCTGACTTTC.

J is TRBJ2-1 and V is TRBV6-2 or TRBV6-3; D perhaps matches TRBD2 (6 bases). V dropped 0 bases and J dropped 4 bases, with 22 bases sitting between them. Germline loops: CDR1 MNHEY, CDR2 SVGEGT. The CDR3 sequence is 19 residues long. The CDR3 loop is CASSYSGTGPENSYNEQFF. The CDR3 DNA is TGTGCCAGCAGTTACTCGGGGACTGGGCCTGAGAATTCTTACAATGAGCAGTTCTTC.

The chain recombines TRBV4-2 with TRBJ2-2; D is ambiguous. CDR3 size: 11 residues. Deletions cut 3 bases from V and 9 bases from J, with 5 bases between. Germline V CDR1 and CDR2: LGHNA, YNFKEQ. The CDR3 DNA sequence: TGTGCCAGCAGCCACGGGCGGGAGCTGTTTTTT. Protein sequence: CASSHGRELFF.

The sample holds a few counts of this clonotype. This sequence joins TRBV11-1 and TRBJ1-5; D possibly corresponds to TRBD1 (5 bases). V lost 5 bases to trimming and J lost 1 base, with 12 bases between them. This CDR3 has 15 amino acids. Germline loops: CDR1 SGHAT, CDR2 FQDESV (reference sequence). CDR3 sequence: CASSVGTESNQPQHF. The CDR3 bases are TGTGCCAGCAGCGTCGGGACCGAAAGCAATCAGCCCCAGCATTTT.

This clonotype was detected a few times. This sequence joins TRBV7-9 and TRBJ1-2; 8 nucleotides line up with TRBD1. The junction had 5 bases not matched to a gene; V was cut back by 3 bases and J by 5 bases. The germline V gene has CDR1 SEHNR and CDR2 FQNEAQ (reference sequence). CDR3 length equals 14 residues. The CDR3 here is CASSLTGVRYGYTF. As DNA, the CDR3 is TGTGCCAGCAGCTTGACAGGGGTTAGGTATGGCTACACCTTC.

V usage is TRBV10-3 and J usage is TRBJ2-1; D is unresolved. Germline V gene data show CDR1 as ENHRY and CDR2 as SYGVKD. The CDR3 runs 13 residues. V shed 0 bases and J shed 5 bases, with 5 bases lying between them. The CDR3 loop is CAISESGNNEQFF. The CDR3 DNA sequence: TGTGCCATCAGTGAGTCAGGAAACAATGAGCAGTTCTTC.

Worth noting for this clonotype: At one boundary the junction diverges from the germline segment, which might be a read error. CDR3 coding DNA: TGTGCCAGCAGCCCATCCGGGCCTTTATCCTTC. It codes for CASSPSGPLSF. The chain couples TRBV7-9 to TRBJ2-5, with D hard to call. Germline V lookup: CDR1 SEHNR, CDR2 FQNEAQ (reference sequence). This CDR3 region has 11 residues.

V gene TRBV6-5 combines with J gene TRBJ1-6; D is perhaps TRBD1 (5 bases). CDR3 size: 14 residues. Trimming removed 4 bases from V and 9 bases from J, with 13 bases in between. Per germline, CDR1 MNHEY and CDR2 SVGAGI. The CDR3 protein is CASSSTGASSPLHF. CDR3 DNA sequence: TGTGCCAGCAGTTCAACCGGGGCGAGTTCACCCCTCCACTTT.

This clonotype was picked up a small number of times. This chain uses TRBV7-9 with TRBJ2-6; maybe TRBD1 (5 bases). V dropped 4 bases and J dropped 2 bases, with 12 bases sitting between them. Per the germline V gene, CDR1 is SEHNR and CDR2 is FQNEAQ (reference sequence). This CDR3 region has 16 residues. The CDR3 DNA reads TGTGCCAGCAGCTCAATATCGACAGCTGGGGCCAACGTCCTGACTTTC. Its translation is CASSSISTAGANVLTF.

This clonotype was seen a handful of times. The gene calls are TRBV24-1 and TRBJ1-5; weak D call: TRBD1 (6 bases). Germline CDR1 reads KGHDR; CDR2 reads SFDVKD. V shed 5 bases and J shed 5 bases, with 18 bases lying between them. The length of the CDR3 is 16 residues. CDR3 nucleotides: TGTGCCACCAGTGCCGTTTCCCGGGACACAGATCAGCCCCAGCATTTT. This encodes CATSAVSRDTDQPQHF.